This entry lists 20 T cell receptor beta chains sequenced from one sample in a study of blood T cell repertoires in COVID-19 (dated by TCRdb to 2018 to 2020). The library was produced with the immunoSEQ multiplex PCR assay. As stored in TCRdb, this immuneACCESS dataset retains in-frame rearrangements with V and J assigned. A fraction of the clones does not appear; measured against another copy, unresolved V genes explain less than half of the discrepancy, and the remainder lacks a known reason. This sample is represented by approximately 200,000 clones; roughly 80% of them were singletons. More than 9% of the sample is held by the ten biggest clonotypes. The source material was peripheral blood. The receptors come from a woman older than 75 with COVID-19, enrolled during active disease.

The chain combines TRBV27 with TRBJ1-1; 11 bases align to TRBD1. V shed 5 bases and J 3 bases; nucleotides not matched to a gene: 2. This CDR3 has 14 amino acids. Germline V lookup: CDR1 MNHEY, CDR2 SMNVEV (reference sequence). The CDR3 loop is CASSRTGGYTEAFF. The CDR3 bases are TGTGCCAGCAGTCGGACAGGGGGCTACACTGAAGCTTTCTTT.

The chain joins TRBV5-1 to TRBJ2-1; D not resolved. Trimming took 2 bases from V and 6 from J, leaving 21 bases between them. From germline, CDR1 is SGHRS and CDR2 YFSETQ. The CDR3 contains 17 residues. The CDR3 bases are TGCGCCAGCAGCTTTGGAGTTACCGCCGGTGTGGGCAATGAGCAGTTCTTC. Translating gives CASSFGVTAGVGNEQFF. Supplemented by reference TRBV5-1 and TRBJ2-1, the full variable domain reads KAGVTQTPRYLIKTRGQQVTLSCSPISGHRSVSWYQQTPGQGLQFLFEYFSETQRNKGNFPGRFSGRQFSNSRSEMNVSTLELGDSALYLCASSFGVTAGVGNEQFFGPGTRLTVL.

The chain joins TRBV4-1 to TRBJ2-6; TRBD1 matches 9 bases. V gave up 0 bases and J gave up 2 bases; unmatched junction bases: 8. This CDR3 region has 19 residues. CDR1 MGHRA and CDR2 YSYEKL come from the germline V gene. CDR3 in DNA: TGCGCCAGCAGCCAAGACCCGGGACAGGGAGACCCTGGGGCCAACGTCCTGACTTTC. Translated: CASSQDPGQGDPGANVLTF.

The V call is TRBV6-5, the J call TRBJ1-5; D unclear. The length of the CDR3 is 14 residues. Trimming removed 8 bases from V and 1 base from J, with 12 bases in between. Per the germline V gene, CDR1 is MNHEY and CDR2 is SVGAGI. CDR3 region: CASREGFSNQPQHF. The CDR3 DNA reads as TGTGCCAGCCGGGAGGGTTTCAGCAATCAGCCCCAGCATTTT.

CDR3 loop: CATSNGVSNQPQHF. Written as DNA, the CDR3 is TGTGCCACCAGCAACGGGGTGAGCAATCAGCCCCAGCATTTT. This chain joins TRBV15 and TRBJ1-5; unclear D gene. V lost 4 bases and J lost 1, with 8 bases in between. The CDR3 consists of 14 residues. Germline CDR1 is LNHNV and CDR2 is YYDKDF (reference sequence). The complete variable domain, with remaining parts taken from reference TRBV15 and TRBJ1-5, reads DAMVIQNPRYQVTQFGKPVTLSCSQTLNHNVMYWYQQKSSQAPKLLFHYYDKDFNNEADTPDNFQSRRPNTSFCFLDIRSPGLGDTAMYLCATSNGVSNQPQHFGDGTRLSIL.

The chain recombines TRBV6-5 with TRBJ2-3; D is perhaps TRBD2 (6 bases). The CDR3 covers 15 residues. With 10 bases removed from V and 5 bases from J, the gap between germline ends came to 22 bases. Germline-derived CDR1 and CDR2 are MNHEY and SVGAGI. The CDR3 here is CAINRFGGVLDTQYF. CDR3 bases: TGTGCCATCAACCGATTCGGGGGAGTTCTAGATACGCAGTATTTT.

This rearrangement joins TRBV5-1 to TRBJ1-1, with D hard to call. Germline lookup yields CDR1 SGHRS and CDR2 YFSETQ. Trimming took 4 bases from V and 8 from J, leaving 18 bases between them. The CDR3 length is 14 residues. CDR3 amino acids: CASSPTLSVPEAFF. For the CDR3, the DNA is TGCGCCAGCAGCCCCACTCTGAGTGTCCCCGAAGCTTTCTTT.

The chain couples TRBV7-2 to TRBJ2-1, with TRBD2 matching 15 bases. The V and J ends lost 5 bases and 8 bases, in that order; junction bases with no gene match: 16. The CDR3 runs to 19 residues. Germline V gives CDR1 SGHTA, CDR2 FQGNSA. CDR3 amino acids: CASSARTSGGARRFDEQFF. CDR3 DNA sequence: TGTGCCAGCAGCGCCCGGACTAGCGGGGGGGCCCGACGTTTTGATGAGCAGTTCTTC.

The V and J genes are TRBV28 and TRBJ1-2; D is undetermined. The V end lost 5 bases, the J end lost 7 bases, and 14 bases lay between the germline ends. This CDR3 region has 13 residues. Looked up from germline, CDR1 is MDHEN and CDR2 is SYDVKM. CDR3 sequence reads: CASSVQKVRGYTF. CDR3 in DNA: TGTGCCAGCAGTGTACAGAAGGTGCGTGGCTACACCTTC.

Only a few counts were recorded for this clone. The chain is built from TRBV5-1 and TRBJ1-1; TRBD1 matches at 7 bases. The J segment lost 5 bases and the V segment lost 4 bases, leaving 8 bases of the junction unmatched. CDR1 is SGHRS and CDR2 is YFSETQ in the germline V gene. The CDR3 is 14 residues long. The CDR3 DNA sequence: TGCGCCAGCAGCATAACAGGGGATGGGACTGAAGCTTTCTTT. This gives the protein CASSITGDGTEAFF.

This sequence joins TRBV2 and TRBJ1-1, with D possibly matching TRBD1 (5 bases). Germline loops: CDR1 SNHLY, CDR2 FYNNEI. The CDR3 runs 14 residues. V lost 4 bases and J 0 bases, leaving 9 bases between the germline ends. Written as DNA, the CDR3 is TGTGCCAGCAGTGCTGACAGTTTGAACACTGAAGCTTTCTTT. Translation gives CASSADSLNTEAFF.

Note on this clone: In the same sample, other DNA sequences code for this CDR3. The V call is TRBV28, the J call TRBJ1-6; 9 bases map to TRBD1. Trimming removed 6 bases from V and 6 bases from J; junction bases left unmatched: 3. The CDR3 is 14 amino acids. The germline V gene has CDR1 MDHEN and CDR2 SYDVKM. This CDR3 is CASSLGQGNSPLHF. The CDR3 DNA is TGTGCCAGCAGCCTGGGACAGGGTAATTCACCCCTCCACTTT.

The genes are TRBV5-5 and TRBJ1-5; possible D gene TRBD1, 6 bases. Germline V gene data show CDR1 as SGHKS and CDR2 as YYEKEE (reference sequence). V lost 4 bases and J lost 5, with 16 bases in between. This CDR3 contains 15 residues. The CDR3 region is CASSASSGVDQPQHF. The DNA for the CDR3 is TGTGCCAGCAGCGCAAGTTCAGGGGTCGATCAGCCCCAGCATTTT. Supplemented by reference TRBV5-5 and TRBJ1-5, the full variable domain reads DAGVTQSPTHLIKTRGQQVTLRCSPISGHKSVSWYQQVLGQGPQFIFQYYEKEERGRGNFPDRFSARQFPNYSSELNVNALLLGDSALYLCASSASSGVDQPQHFGDGTRLSIL.

This clone was seen once. CDR3 protein: CASSRALVEGGYTF. The CDR3 region has the DNA TGTGCCAGCAGTCGAGCGTTGGTTGAGGGTGGCTACACCTTC. The chain carries TRBV6-4 and TRBJ1-2; D is unresolved. The germline V gene has CDR1 MRHNA and CDR2 SNTAGT. Trimming took 5 bases from V and 7 from J, leaving 17 bases between them. The CDR3 spans 14 residues.

This clone has only a few counts. The V gene is TRBV4-1, the J gene TRBJ2-3; 7 nucleotides line up with TRBD2. Trimming at V came to 0 bases and at J to 2 bases, leaving 5 bases not matched to a gene. CDR3 length: 16 residues. Germline V gene data show CDR1 as MGHRA and CDR2 as YSYEKL. In nucleotides, the CDR3 is TGCGCCAGCAGCCAAGAATCGGGGGGATTCACAGATACGCAGTATTTT. Translating gives CASSQESGGFTDTQYF.

V gene TRBV5-5 combines with J gene TRBJ1-1; D is undetermined. V lost 1 base, J lost 2 bases, and 12 bases lay in between. Germline assignment: CDR1 SGHKS and CDR2 YYEKEE (reference sequence). CDR3 length equals 15 residues. The CDR3 loop reads CASSLPRQQNTEAFF. CDR3 DNA sequence: TGTGCCAGCAGCTTGCCCAGGCAGCAAAACACTGAAGCTTTCTTT.

This chain links TRBV6-6 with TRBJ1-6, with 7 bases matching TRBD1. Germline values: CDR1 MNHNY, CDR2 SVGAGI (reference sequence). The CDR3 has 15 residues. V shed 1 base and J 6 bases; nucleotides not matched to a gene: 3. The CDR3 here is CASSYFGTANSPLHF. CDR3 bases: TGTGCCAGCAGTTACTTCGGGACAGCTAATTCACCCCTCCACTTT.

V usage is TRBV7-2 and J usage is TRBJ1-1; TRBD1 might be the D (5 bases). Germline CDR1 is SGHTA and CDR2 is FQGNSA. V lost 3 bases and J lost 0, with 8 bases in between. The CDR3 runs 14 residues. The CDR3 reads CASSLGGVNTEAFF. CDR3 nucleotide sequence: TGTGCCAGCAGCTTGGGGGGGGTGAACACTGAAGCTTTCTTT. The complete variable domain, with remaining parts taken from reference TRBV7-2 and TRBJ1-1, reads GAGVSQSPSNKVTEKGKDVELRCDPISGHTALYWYRQSLGQGLEFLIYFQGNSAPDKSGLPSDRFSAERTGGSVSTLTIQRTQQEDSAVYLCASSLGGVNTEAFFGQGTRLTVV.

V gene TRBV10-3 combines with J gene TRBJ2-1; D not resolved. V lost 8 bases to trimming and J lost 8 bases, with 10 bases between them. CDR1 ENHRY and CDR2 SYGVKD come from the germline V gene. The CDR3 runs to 11 residues. The CDR3 loop reads CAIGLGDEQFF. The CDR3 DNA sequence: TGTGCCATCGGATTGGGCGATGAGCAGTTCTTC.

CDR3 in amino acids: CASSYRQTNQPQHF. CDR3 coding DNA: TGTGCCAGCAGTTACCGACAGACTAATCAGCCCCAGCATTTT. This sequence joins TRBV6-2 or TRBV6-3 and TRBJ1-5; TRBD1 might be the D (5 bases). V lost 2 bases, J lost 4 bases, and 9 bases lay in between. The CDR3 length is 14 residues. CDR1 is MNHEY and CDR2 is SVGEGT in the germline V gene.